These 3 T cell receptor beta chains were sequenced from one sample in a study of tumor and adjacent non-tumor tissue in lung cancer. RNA was extracted from bulk tissue without any cell sorting. More than 3 cm separated this lung sample from the edge of the tumor. A modified ARM-PCR protocol with three rounds of nested PCR amplified TCRbeta. TCRdb re-derived calls from the multiplex PCR reads in MiXCR, one entry per CDR3 protein. The data show some 97,000 distinct CDR3 sequences, with 65% seen just once and approximately 19% held by the top ten. The material sequenced was distant non-tumor lung tissue. The source of these receptors is a young man with non-small cell lung cancer.

This clonotype has at least ten counts. V is TRBV5-6 and J is TRBJ2-7; TRBD1 matches at 10 bases. The CDR3 loop spans 15 amino acids. Germline V gene lookup returns CDR1 SGHDT and CDR2 YYEEEE. V was pared by 0 bases and J by 5 bases, with 5 bases of the junction left unmatched. The CDR3 reads CASSLGRDRGDEQYF. In DNA, the CDR3 is TGTGCCAGCAGCTTGGGTAGGGACAGGGGCGACGAGCAGTACTTC.

Turning to this clonotype: A single base separates this from a much larger clone, so it may be a read error. The V gene is TRBV10-2, the J gene TRBJ2-2, with 7 bases aligning to TRBD2. The CDR3 is 14 residues long. Germline loops: CDR1 WSHSY, CDR2 SAAADI. Trimming at V came to 8 bases and at J to 6 bases, leaving 9 bases not matched to a gene. The CDR3 sequence is CASGLSGGAGELFF. DNA for the CDR3: TGCGCCAGCGGACTATCGGGAGGTGCCGGGGAGCTGTTTTTT.

As concerns this clonotype: Relative to the germline gene, one junction end is altered; a read error may explain this. The chain links TRBV20-1 to TRBJ2-2; D is possibly TRBD2 (5 bases). CDR3 length: 14 amino acids. Germline V gene sequence: CDR1 DFQATT, CDR2 SNEGSKA (reference sequence). The CDR3 protein is CSARDTMNTGELFF. CDR3 nucleotides: TGCAGTGCTAGAGATACAATGAACACCGGGGAGTTGTTTTTT.